Listed below are T cell receptor beta chains from one sample, sequenced in a study of STAT3 mutations in large granular lymphocyte leukemia. Only in-frame clones appear in the TCRdb table, and some are missing; sequencing was by immunoSEQ multiplex PCR. The sample lists about 10,000 clones; roughly 55% were seen once. The material sequenced was peripheral blood mononuclear cells. Source of these receptors: a boy aged 5 to 17 with T-cell large granular lymphocyte leukemia. Some clones in this sample may be carry-over from other donors' samples. Both conserved end residues are part of each CDR3. D genes are given only for firm matches. Expanded clones are given a class, and other clones once, few, many or no size at all.

TRBV4-2	NA	TRBJ1-5	NA	CASSQDRVLGQPQHF	TGTGCCAGCAGCCAAGATCGGGTATTAGGTCAGCCCCAGCATTTT
TRBV18	NA	TRBJ1-3	NA	CASSPNRPLLSGNTIYF	TGTGCCAGCTCACCAAACAGACCGTTACTCTCTGGAAACACCATATATTTT
TRBV6-6	NA	TRBJ2-1	TRBD2	CASSRLLAGAANEQFF	TGTGCCAGCAGTCGCCTACTAGCGGGAGCGGCCAATGAGCAGTTCTTC
TRBV6-6	few	TRBJ1-5	NA	CASSYQTQGDQPQHF	TGTGCCAGCAGTTATCAAACACAGGGTGATCAGCCCCAGCATTTT
TRBV6-1	NA	TRBJ2-1	NA	CASSGIRGNEQFF	TGTGCCAGCAGTGGGATTCGGGGCAATGAGCAGTTCTTC
TRBV5-8	NA	TRBJ1-5	NA	CASSFSSQPQHF	TGTGCCAGCAGCTTTAGTAGTCAGCCCCAGCATTTT
TRBV18	NA	TRBJ1-2	TRBD1	CASSPLPPGGNGYTF	TGTGCCAGCTCACCTCTCCCGCCAGGGGGCAATGGCTACACCTTC
TRBV29-1	few	TRBJ2-5	TRBD1	CSVKDRVAETQYF	TGCAGCGTCAAGGACAGGGTTGCGGAGACCCAGTACTTC
TRBV5-4	NA	TRBJ1-2	TRBD1	CASSFAHGDSSF	TGTGCCAGCAGCTTTGCCCACGGGGACAGTTCCTTC
TRBV18	few	TRBJ2-5	TRBD1	CASSPGTEQETQYF	TGTGCCAGCTCACCTGGGACAGAGCAAGAGACCCAGTACTTC
TRBV29-1	NA	TRBJ2-7	NA	CSVGPGSGPYEQYF	TGCAGCGTTGGGCCGGGCTCCGGGCCCTACGAGCAGTACTTC
TRBV6-1	NA	TRBJ2-4	NA	CASSDWGTGAKNIQYF	TGTGCCAGCAGTGATTGGGGGACCGGGGCCAAAAACATTCAGTACTTC
TRBV30	NA	TRBJ1-2	NA	CAWSVRGLASGYTF	TGTGCCTGGAGTGTACGGGGCTTAGCGTCCGGCTACACCTTC
TRBV11-2	few	TRBJ2-7	NA	CASSLDGYEQYF	TGTGCCAGCAGCTTAGACGGCTACGAGCAGTACTTC
TRBV5-1	NA	TRBJ2-5	TRBD1	CASSWDRGYETQYF	TGCGCCAGCAGCTGGGACAGGGGGTACGAGACCCAGTACTTC
TRBV6-5	NA	TRBJ1-5	NA	CASRVNRVPTQPQHF	TGTGCCAGCAGGGTAAACAGGGTCCCTACTCAGCCCCAGCATTTT
TRBV18	NA	TRBJ1-2	NA	CASSPGHVDGYTF	TGTGCCAGCTCACCCGGACACGTGGATGGCTACACCTTC
TRBV29-1	NA	TRBJ2-7	TRBD2	CSVQPGLADYEQYF	TGCAGCGTCCAACCCGGACTAGCGGACTACGAGCAGTACTTC
TRBV5-4	few	TRBJ1-6	TRBD1	CASSWDRESSPLHF	TGTGCCAGCAGTTGGGACAGGGAGAGTTCACCCCTCCACTTT